What follows are 15 T cell receptor beta chains derived from one specimen sequenced in a study of T cell responses to AZD1222 COVID-19 vaccine. Sequencing used immunoSEQ multiplex PCR; TCRdb keeps in-frame clones, though not all of them. Of 110,000 or so clones in the sample, roughly 88% were seen once. The sample consisted of peripheral blood, taken on day 0 of AZD1222 vaccination. The receptors here all came from an adult in good health.

The V and J genes are TRBV7-9 and TRBJ1-6, with 10 bases lining up with TRBD1. Germline CDR1 and CDR2: SEHNR and FQNEAQ (reference sequence). This CDR3 contains 15 residues. V lost 6 bases to trimming and J lost 6 bases; unmatched junction nucleotides: 5. CDR3 loop: CASRPDRGLNSPLHF. The CDR3 DNA sequence: TGTGCCAGCAGACCAGACAGGGGGCTTAATTCACCCCTCCACTTT.

In its sample, this clone was seen once. The chain has TRBV5-1 and TRBJ2-7; 11 bases fit TRBD2. This CDR3 contains 16 residues. V trimming: 4 bases; J trimming: 3 bases; junction bases outside the gene matches: 9. Germline loops: CDR1 SGHRS, CDR2 YFSETQ. The CDR3 sequence is CASSPPRGTSGYEQYF. The CDR3, as DNA: TGCGCCAGCAGCCCCCCCCGCGGGACTAGCGGCTACGAGCAGTACTTC. The full variable domain, with the rest looked up from reference TRBV5-1 and TRBJ2-7, is KAGVTQTPRYLIKTRGQQVTLSCSPISGHRSVSWYQQTPGQGLQFLFEYFSETQRNKGNFPGRFSGRQFSNSRSEMNVSTLELGDSALYLCASSPPRGTSGYEQYFGPGTRLTVT.

The gene calls are TRBV5-5 and TRBJ2-3; D call uncertain. The germline CDR1 and CDR2 sequences are SGHKS and YYEKEE (reference sequence). This CDR3 has 18 residues. V was pared by 1 base and J by 1 base, with 19 bases between. CDR3 amino acids: CASSLLGDSWGGTDTQYF. CDR3 nucleotide sequence: TGTGCCAGCAGCTTGCTCGGTGACTCTTGGGGTGGCACAGATACGCAGTATTTT.

The chain carries TRBV6-6 and TRBJ1-1, with D possibly TRBD1 on 5 matching bases. Per germline, CDR1 MNHNY and CDR2 SVGAGI (reference sequence). Trimming took off 8 bases at V and 3 bases at J, with 10 bases between the two ends. The CDR3 length is 12 residues. CDR3 sequence (DNA): TGTGCCAGCGGGGACTGGGACACTGAAGCTTTCTTT. It specifies CASGDWDTEAFF.

V is TRBV28 and J is TRBJ1-4; possibly TRBD1 for D (5 bases). The CDR3 runs to 15 residues. Trimming pared 9 bases from V and 4 bases from J, leaving 18 bases between. Germline V gene data show CDR1 as MDHEN and CDR2 as SYDVKM. CDR3 loop: CASMAGTAVNEKLFF. The CDR3 DNA sequence: TGTGCCAGTATGGCAGGGACTGCCGTTAATGAAAAACTGTTTTTT.

This clone was observed a single time. The rearrangement joins TRBV28 to TRBJ2-5; unclear D gene. Trimming shortened V by 3 bases and J by 6 bases, and 5 bases separated the two germline ends. The germline V gene has CDR1 MDHEN and CDR2 SYDVKM. CDR3 length: 11 amino acids. The CDR3 loop is CASSFGKTQYF. The CDR3, as DNA: TGTGCCAGCAGTTTTGGGAAGACCCAGTACTTC.

The genes are TRBV9 and TRBJ2-1; TRBD2 aligns across 15 bases. This CDR3 spans 16 amino acids. Germline V lookup: CDR1 SGDLS, CDR2 YYNGEE. Trimming took 0 bases from V and 7 from J; bases not matched to a gene: 2. The CDR3 DNA is TGTGCCAGCAGCGTAGAAGGGACTAGCGGGAGGAATGAGCAGTTCTTC. Its protein is CASSVEGTSGRNEQFF.

The V call is TRBV5-1, the J call TRBJ1-2, with TRBD1 identical over 7 bases. V lost 2 bases to trimming and J lost 4 bases; unmatched junction nucleotides: 8. This CDR3 is built from 15 residues. Germline assignment: CDR1 SGHRS and CDR2 YFSETQ. The CDR3 reads CASSLETGTVYGYTF. CDR3 DNA sequence: TGCGCCAGCAGCTTAGAAACAGGGACAGTCTATGGCTACACCTTC.

In this sample, this clone turned up once. V is TRBV6-5 and J is TRBJ1-2, with a possible D match to TRBD1 (5 bases). Trimming shortened V by 7 bases and J by 8 bases, and 20 bases separated the two germline ends. Looked up from germline, CDR1 is MNHEY and CDR2 is SVGAGI. The CDR3 has 14 amino acids. The CDR3 sequence: CASTLGTSLGGYTF. In nucleotides, the CDR3 is TGTGCCAGCACCCTAGGGACCTCCCTAGGAGGCTACACCTTC.

J is TRBJ1-1 and V is TRBV6-5; TRBD1 is a possible D gene (5 bases). The CDR3 spans 15 residues. Per the germline V gene, CDR1 is MNHEY and CDR2 is SVGAGI. The V end was cut by 1 base, the J end by 4 bases, with 13 bases between. This CDR3 reads CASSYFGSTGTEAFF. In nucleotides, the CDR3 is TGTGCCAGCAGTTACTTCGGCTCCACAGGCACTGAAGCTTTCTTT.

The chain is built from TRBV10-3 and TRBJ1-5; D unclear. The CDR3 covers 13 residues. The germline V gene has CDR1 ENHRY and CDR2 SYGVKD. V was clipped by 8 bases and J by 0 bases, with 8 bases between them. The CDR3 coding sequence is TGTGCCATCGGAGGAAATAGCAATCAGCCCCAGCATTTT. Its translation is CAIGGNSNQPQHF.

This clone appeared a single time. V gene TRBV19 combines with J gene TRBJ2-1, with D hard to call. V gave up 4 bases and J gave up 3 bases, with 13 bases separating them. This CDR3 region has 15 residues. Per the germline V gene, CDR1 is LNHDA and CDR2 is SQIVND (reference sequence). CDR3 in DNA: TGTGCCAGTAGTACAAGTTTCGCGAGCTACAATGAGCAGTTCTTC. Its translation: CASSTSFASYNEQFF.

This chain connects TRBV11-2 to TRBJ2-1; the D gene is possibly TRBD2 (6 bases). The V and J ends lost 5 bases and 0 bases respectively, with 14 bases between them. The CDR3 loop spans 16 amino acids. The V gene's germline CDR1 is SGHAT and CDR2 FQNNGV. The DNA of the CDR3 is TGTGCCAGCAGCCCGGTCCGGGGGTCCTCCTACAATGAGCAGTTCTTC. Translating gives CASSPVRGSSYNEQFF.

The V call is TRBV6-1, the J call TRBJ2-7, with TRBD1 as a possible D gene (6 bases). This CDR3 is 16 amino acids long. Germline assignment: CDR1 MNHNS and CDR2 SASEGT. V dropped 4 bases and J dropped 0 bases, with 16 bases sitting between them. CDR3 DNA: TGTGCCAGCAGTGGGCCCGGGACAACGAGCTCCTACGAGCAGTACTTC. Protein: CASSGPGTTSSYEQYF.

Notes on this clone: Additional DNA sequences in this sample encode the identical CDR3. This chain joins TRBV3-1 (or the pseudogene TRBV3-2) and TRBJ1-3; D possibly corresponds to TRBD1 (5 bases). Germline CDR1 is LGHDT and CDR2 is YNNKEL (reference sequence). Trimming cost V 3 bases and J 0 bases, with 9 bases left between them. CDR3 length equals 15 residues. The DNA of the CDR3 is TGTGCCAGCAGCCACGGGACGCGCTCTGGAAACACCATATATTTT. Encoded protein: CASSHGTRSGNTIYF.